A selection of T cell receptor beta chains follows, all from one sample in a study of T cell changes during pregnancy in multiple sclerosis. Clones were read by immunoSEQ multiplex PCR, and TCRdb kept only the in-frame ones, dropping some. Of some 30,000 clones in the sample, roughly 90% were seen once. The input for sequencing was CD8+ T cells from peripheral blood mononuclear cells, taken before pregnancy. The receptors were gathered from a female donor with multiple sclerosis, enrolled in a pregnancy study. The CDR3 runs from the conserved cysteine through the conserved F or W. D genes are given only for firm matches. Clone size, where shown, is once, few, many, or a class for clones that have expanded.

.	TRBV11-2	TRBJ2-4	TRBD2	CASSLVAGENIQYF	TGTGCCAGCAGCTTGGTAGCGGGGGAAAACATTCAGTACTTC
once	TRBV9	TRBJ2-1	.	CASSSGSNNEQFF	TGTGCCAGCAGCTCGGGGTCAAACAATGAGCAGTTCTTC
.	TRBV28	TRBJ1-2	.	CASSLRRGSGYTF	TGTGCCAGCAGTTTACGTCGGGGGAGCGGCTACACCTTC
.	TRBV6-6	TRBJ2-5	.	CASSYEWGDQETQYF	TGTGCCAGCAGTTATGAATGGGGGGACCAAGAGACCCAGTACTTC
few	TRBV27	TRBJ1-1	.	CASSFRLFGGKDTEAFF	TGTGCCAGCAGTTTTAGGTTGTTCGGGGGGAAAGACACTGAAGCTTTCTTT
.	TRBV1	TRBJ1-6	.	CTSSPCSFPNSPLHF	TGCACCAGCAGCCCGTGCAGTTTCCCGAATTCACCCCTCCACTTT
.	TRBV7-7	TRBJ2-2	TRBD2	CASSLGLAGTGELFF	TGTGCTAGCAGCTTAGGGCTAGCGGGCACCGGGGAGCTGTTTTTT
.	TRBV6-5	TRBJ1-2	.	CASSYHQQGYGYTF	TGTGCCAGCAGTTACCACCAACAGGGTTATGGCTACACCTTC
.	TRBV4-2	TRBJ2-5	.	CASSQGEGGGGETQYF	TGTGCCAGCAGCCAAGGAGAGGGGGGGGGTGGAGAGACCCAGTACTTC
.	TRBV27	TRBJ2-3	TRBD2	CASSPGTSGSNTQYF	TGTGCCAGCAGCCCCGGGACTAGCGGGAGTAATACGCAGTATTTT
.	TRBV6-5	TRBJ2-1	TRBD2	CASRESGSSYNEQFF	TGTGCCAGCAGAGAAAGCGGGAGCTCCTACAATGAGCAGTTCTTC
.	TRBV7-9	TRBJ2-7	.	CASSPVGAYEQYF	TGTGCCAGCAGCCCCGTAGGAGCCTACGAGCAGTACTTC
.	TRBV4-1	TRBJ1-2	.	CASSQGHLANYGYTF	TGCGCCAGCAGCCAAGGTCATTTAGCTAACTATGGCTACACCTTC
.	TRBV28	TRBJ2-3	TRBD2	CASSYRATSGRSDTQYF	TGTGCCAGCAGCTATAGAGCGACTAGCGGGAGGTCAGATACGCAGTATTTT
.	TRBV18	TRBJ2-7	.	CASSLPAGEQYF	TGTGCCAGCTCACTTCCCGCGGGTGAGCAGTACTTC
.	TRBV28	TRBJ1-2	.	CASSLRLRDGYTF	TGTGCCAGCAGTTTGAGGTTGCGCGATGGCTACACCTTC
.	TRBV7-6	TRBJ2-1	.	CASSTAASSYNEQFF	TGTGCCAGCAGCACAGCGGCAAGCTCCTACAATGAGCAGTTCTTC
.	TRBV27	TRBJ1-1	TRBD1	CASSSRQGREDTEAFF	TGTGCCAGCAGTTCAAGACAGGGTCGCGAGGACACTGAAGCTTTCTTT
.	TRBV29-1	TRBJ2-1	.	CSAEGGLNNEQFF	TGCAGCGCCGAGGGGGGGCTGAACAATGAGCAGTTCTTC
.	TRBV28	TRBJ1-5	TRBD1	CANGQGASGNQPQHF	TGTGCCAACGGACAGGGGGCAAGTGGCAATCAGCCCCAGCATTTT
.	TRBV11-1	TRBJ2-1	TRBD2	CASSLGWEGDEQFF	TGTGCCAGCAGCTTAGGGTGGGAGGGCGATGAGCAGTTCTTC
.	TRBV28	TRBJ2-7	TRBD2	CASSPAGGTTTYEQYF	TGTGCCAGCAGCCCCGCGGGGGGAACTACCACCTACGAGCAGTACTTC
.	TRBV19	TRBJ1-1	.	CASKAGRITGMNTEAFF	TGTGCCAGTAAGGCCGGACGGATCACAGGAATGAACACTGAAGCTTTCTTT
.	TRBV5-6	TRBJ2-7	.	CASSTAGGEQYF	TGTGCCAGCAGTACCGCGGGCGGAGAGCAGTACTTC
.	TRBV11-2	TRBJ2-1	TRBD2	CASSLVFTSGDYNEQFF	TGTGCCAGCAGCTTAGTTTTTACTAGCGGGGACTACAATGAGCAGTTCTTC
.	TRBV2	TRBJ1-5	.	CASSERDTNQPQHF	TGTGCCAGCAGTGAACGGGACACCAATCAGCCCCAGCATTTT
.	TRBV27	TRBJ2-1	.	CASHGLARSYNEQFF	TGTGCCAGCCACGGGCTAGCGCGATCCTACAATGAGCAGTTCTTC
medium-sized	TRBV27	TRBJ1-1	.	CASSLDRGTFMNTEAFF	TGTGCCAGCAGTTTGGATAGGGGGACATTCATGAACACTGAAGCTTTCTTT
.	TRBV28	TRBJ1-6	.	CASRFRDEASNSPLHF	TGTGCCAGCCGCTTCCGCGACGAGGCAAGTAATTCACCCCTCCACTTT
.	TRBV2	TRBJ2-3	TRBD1	CASRTGGLSTDTQYF	TGTGCCAGCAGGACAGGGGGCCTTAGCACAGATACGCAGTATTTT
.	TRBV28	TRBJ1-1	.	CASSRVTENTEAFF	TGTGCCAGCAGCCGTGTGACAGAAAACACTGAAGCTTTCTTT
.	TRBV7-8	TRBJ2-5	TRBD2	CASSETLANQETQYF	TGTGCCAGCAGCGAAACACTAGCGAACCAAGAGACCCAGTACTTC
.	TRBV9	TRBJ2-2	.	CASSVEVRGRGGGTGELFF	TGTGCCAGCAGCGTAGAAGTTCGCGGGAGAGGGGGAGGTACCGGGGAGCTGTTTTTT
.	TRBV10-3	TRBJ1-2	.	CAISDPGDGGRYGYTF	TGTGCCATCAGTGACCCGGGGGACGGCGGACGCTATGGCTACACCTTC
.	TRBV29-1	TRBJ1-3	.	CSTSLWTHRDICRNTIYF	TGCAGCACATCACTCTGGACTCACCGGGACATTTGCAGGAACACCATATATTTT
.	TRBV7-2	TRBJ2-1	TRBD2	CASSWAGGEQFF	TGTGCCAGCAGCTGGGCGGGAGGTGAGCAGTTCTTC
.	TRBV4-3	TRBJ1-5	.	CASSQDRVSQPQHF	TGCGCCAGCAGCCAAGACAGGGTCAGCCAGCCCCAGCATTTT
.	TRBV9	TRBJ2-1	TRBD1	CASSVGTGVENEQFF	TGTGCCAGCAGCGTCGGGACAGGGGTGGAGAATGAGCAGTTCTTC
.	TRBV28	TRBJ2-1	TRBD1	CASISRGQGLVEQFF	TGTGCCAGCATCTCCCGCGGACAGGGCTTGGTTGAGCAGTTCTTC